This TCR beta chain was recorded in a study of cytomegalovirus exposure and HLA in healthy donors. Study-wide findings and caveats: Some V segments (TRBV6-2 and TRBV6-3 among them) were excluded as indistinguishable. Presence/absence comparisons presumed near-even sequencing depth among donors. A later analysis associated 15,000 or so TCR beta sequences with HLA alleles at a 0.05 false discovery rate.

The V segment lost 5 bases and the J segment 5 bases; nucleotides outside the gene matches: 6. Germline V gene sequence: CDR1 MNHEY, CDR2 SMNVEV (reference sequence). The CDR3 is 13 residues long. For this clone: Antigen: not known.

60 Vbeta and 13 Jbeta primers were used in PCR. As handled by the study authors: Counted up in a later analysis, unique TCR beta chains came to roughly 80 million, with some 9.9 million shared. Using immunoSEQ multiplex PCR, the repertoire was profiled, and TCRdb retains in-frame clones only, with some absent. That table is the source of V, J and clone size, and D and trimming were worked out from the DNA. The sample holds 65,000 to 95,000 clones. This clonotype was obtained from a man aged 25 to 40 in good health and CMV-seronegative. The sequenced sample was PBMCs. The V and J genes are TRBV27 and TRBJ2-7, with 7 bases identical to TRBD1. This CDR3 reads CASSPTGPDEQYF. The CDR3 nucleotides are TGTGCCAGCAGTCCGACAGGGCCAGACGAGCAGTACTTC.